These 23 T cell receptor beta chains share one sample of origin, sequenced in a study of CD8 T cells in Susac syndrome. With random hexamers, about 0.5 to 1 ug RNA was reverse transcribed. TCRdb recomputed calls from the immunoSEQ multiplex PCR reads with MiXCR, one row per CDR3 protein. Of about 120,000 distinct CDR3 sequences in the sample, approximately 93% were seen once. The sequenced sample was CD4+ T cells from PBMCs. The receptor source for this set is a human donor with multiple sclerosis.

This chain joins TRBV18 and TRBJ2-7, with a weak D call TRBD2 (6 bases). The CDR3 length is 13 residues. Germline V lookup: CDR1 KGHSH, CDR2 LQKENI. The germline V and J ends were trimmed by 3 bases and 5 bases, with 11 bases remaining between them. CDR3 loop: CASSPMGGHEQYF. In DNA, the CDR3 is TGTGCCAGCTCACCTATGGGGGGTCACGAGCAGTACTTC. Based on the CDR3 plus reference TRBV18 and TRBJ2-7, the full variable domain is NAGVMQNPRHLVRRRGQEARLRCSPMKGHSHVYWYRQLPEEGLKFMVYLQKENIIDESGMPKERFSAEFPKEGPSILRIQQVVRGDSAAYFCASSPMGGHEQYFGPGTRLTVT.

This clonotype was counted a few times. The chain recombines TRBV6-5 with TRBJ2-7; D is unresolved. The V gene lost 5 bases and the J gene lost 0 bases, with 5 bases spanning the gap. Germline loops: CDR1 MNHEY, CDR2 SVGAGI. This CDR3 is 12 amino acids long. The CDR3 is CASSPSSYEQYF. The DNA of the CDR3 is TGTGCCAGCAGTCCGAGCTCCTACGAGCAGTACTTC.

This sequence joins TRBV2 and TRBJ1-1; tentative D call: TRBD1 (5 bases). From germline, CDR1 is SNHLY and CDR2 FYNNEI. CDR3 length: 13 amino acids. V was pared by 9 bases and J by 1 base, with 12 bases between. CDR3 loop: CARSGTANTEAFF. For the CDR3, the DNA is TGTGCCAGGTCAGGGACTGCGAACACTGAAGCTTTCTTT.

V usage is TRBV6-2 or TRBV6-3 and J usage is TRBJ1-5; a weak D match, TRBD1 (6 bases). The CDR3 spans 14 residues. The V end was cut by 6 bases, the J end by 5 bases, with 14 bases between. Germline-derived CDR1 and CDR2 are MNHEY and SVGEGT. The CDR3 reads CASRPTGGHQPQHF. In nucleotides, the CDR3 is TGTGCCAGCAGACCTACGGGGGGGCATCAGCCCCAGCATTTT.

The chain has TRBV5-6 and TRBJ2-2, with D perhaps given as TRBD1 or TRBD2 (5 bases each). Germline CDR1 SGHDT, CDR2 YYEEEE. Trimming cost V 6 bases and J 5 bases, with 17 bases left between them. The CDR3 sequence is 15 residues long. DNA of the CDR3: TGTGCCAGCACTCCCCTTGAGGGGAATACCGGGGAGCTGTTTTTT. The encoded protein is CASTPLEGNTGELFF.

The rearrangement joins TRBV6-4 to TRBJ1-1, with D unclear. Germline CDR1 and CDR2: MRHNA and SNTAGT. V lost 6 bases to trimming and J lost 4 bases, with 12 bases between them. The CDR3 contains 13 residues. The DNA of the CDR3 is TGTGCCAGCAGCCAACAACAAGGCACTGAAGCTTTCTTT. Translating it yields CASSQQQGTEAFF.

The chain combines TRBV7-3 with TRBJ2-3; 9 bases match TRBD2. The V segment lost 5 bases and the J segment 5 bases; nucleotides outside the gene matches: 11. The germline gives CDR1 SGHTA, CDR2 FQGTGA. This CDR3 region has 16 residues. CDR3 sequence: CASSPSGGGAVDTQYF. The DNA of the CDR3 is TGTGCCAGCAGCCCATCTGGCGGGGGGGCCGTAGATACGCAGTATTTT.

The CDR3 DNA is TGTGCCAGCAGCCAGGTCACTGCTCTAGAGCAGTTCTTC. The encoded protein is CASSQVTALEQFF. The rearrangement uses TRBV4-2 and TRBJ2-1; no clear D gene. Germline-derived CDR1 and CDR2 are LGHNA and YNFKEQ. Trimming took off 3 bases at V and 10 bases at J, with 13 bases between the two ends. The CDR3 totals 13 residues.

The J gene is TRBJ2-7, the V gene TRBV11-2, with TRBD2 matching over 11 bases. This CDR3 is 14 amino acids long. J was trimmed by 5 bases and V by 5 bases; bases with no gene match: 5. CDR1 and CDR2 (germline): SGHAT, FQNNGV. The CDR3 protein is CASSDLAGGHEQYF. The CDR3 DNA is TGTGCCAGCAGCGACCTAGCGGGGGGCCACGAGCAGTACTTC. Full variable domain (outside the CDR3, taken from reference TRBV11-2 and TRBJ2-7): EAGVAQSPRYKIIEKRQSVAFWCNPISGHATLYWYQQILGQGPKLLIQFQNNGVVDDSQLPKDRFSAERLKGVDSTLKIQPAKLEDSAVYLCASSDLAGGHEQYFGPGTRLTVT.

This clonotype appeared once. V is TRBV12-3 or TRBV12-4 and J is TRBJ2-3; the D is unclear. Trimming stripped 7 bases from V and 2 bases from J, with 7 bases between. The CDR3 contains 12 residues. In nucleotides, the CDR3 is TGTGCCAGCACCCCGGACACAGATACGCAGTATTTT. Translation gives CASTPDTDTQYF.

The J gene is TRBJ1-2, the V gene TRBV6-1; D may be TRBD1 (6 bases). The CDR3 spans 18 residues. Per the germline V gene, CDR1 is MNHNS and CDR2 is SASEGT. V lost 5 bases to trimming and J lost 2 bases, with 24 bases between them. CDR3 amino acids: CASSRTGPRSPMNYGYTF. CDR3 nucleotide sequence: TGTGCCAGCAGTAGAACAGGGCCCAGGAGCCCGATGAACTATGGCTACACCTTC.

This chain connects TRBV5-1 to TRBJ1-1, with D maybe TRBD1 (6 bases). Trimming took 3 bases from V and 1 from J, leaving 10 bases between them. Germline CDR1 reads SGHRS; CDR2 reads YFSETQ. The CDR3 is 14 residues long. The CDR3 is CASSWDNGNTEAFF. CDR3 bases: TGCGCCAGCAGCTGGGACAATGGGAACACTGAAGCTTTCTTT.

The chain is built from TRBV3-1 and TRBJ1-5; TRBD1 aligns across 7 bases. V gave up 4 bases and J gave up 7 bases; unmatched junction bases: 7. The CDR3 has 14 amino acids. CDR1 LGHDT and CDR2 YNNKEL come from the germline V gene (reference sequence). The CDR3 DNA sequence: TGTGCCAGCAGCCCATTGACAGGGACCCAGCCCCAGCATTTT. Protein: CASSPLTGTQPQHF.

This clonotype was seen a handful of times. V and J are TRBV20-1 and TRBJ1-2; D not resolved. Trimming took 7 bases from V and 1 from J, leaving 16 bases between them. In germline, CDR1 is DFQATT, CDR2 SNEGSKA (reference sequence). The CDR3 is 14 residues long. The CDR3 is CSVPWTGDNYGYTF. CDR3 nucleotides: TGCAGTGTCCCCTGGACGGGCGATAACTATGGCTACACCTTC.

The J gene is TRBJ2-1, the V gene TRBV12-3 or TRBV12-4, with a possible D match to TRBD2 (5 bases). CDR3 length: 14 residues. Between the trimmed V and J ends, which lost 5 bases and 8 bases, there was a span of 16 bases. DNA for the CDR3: TGTGCCAGCAGTCCTATAGAGGGTACCGATGAGCAGTTCTTC. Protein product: CASSPIEGTDEQFF.

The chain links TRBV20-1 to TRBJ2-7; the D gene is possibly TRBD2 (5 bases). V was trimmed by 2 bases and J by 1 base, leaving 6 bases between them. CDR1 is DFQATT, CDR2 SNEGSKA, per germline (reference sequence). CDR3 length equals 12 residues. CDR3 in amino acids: CSARRESYEQYF. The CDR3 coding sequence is TGCAGTGCTAGAAGGGAGTCCTACGAGCAGTACTTC.

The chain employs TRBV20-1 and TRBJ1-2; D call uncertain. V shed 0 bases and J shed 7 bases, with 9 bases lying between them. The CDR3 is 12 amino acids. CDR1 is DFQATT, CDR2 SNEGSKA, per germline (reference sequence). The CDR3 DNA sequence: TGCAGTGCTAGAGATGGGCTCTCTGGCTACACCTTC. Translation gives CSARDGLSGYTF.

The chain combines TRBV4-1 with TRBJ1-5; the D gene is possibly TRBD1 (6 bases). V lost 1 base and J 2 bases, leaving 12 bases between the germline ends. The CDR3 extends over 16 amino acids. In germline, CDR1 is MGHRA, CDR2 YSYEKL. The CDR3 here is CASSQAGAWGNQPQHF. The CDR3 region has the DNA TGCGCCAGCAGCCAAGCGGGGGCCTGGGGCAATCAGCCCCAGCATTTT.

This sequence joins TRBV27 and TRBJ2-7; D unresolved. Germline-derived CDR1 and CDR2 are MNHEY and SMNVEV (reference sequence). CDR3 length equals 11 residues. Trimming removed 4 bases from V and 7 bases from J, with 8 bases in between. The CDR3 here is CASSSYREQYF. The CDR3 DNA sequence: TGTGCCAGCAGTTCCTACAGAGAGCAGTACTTC.

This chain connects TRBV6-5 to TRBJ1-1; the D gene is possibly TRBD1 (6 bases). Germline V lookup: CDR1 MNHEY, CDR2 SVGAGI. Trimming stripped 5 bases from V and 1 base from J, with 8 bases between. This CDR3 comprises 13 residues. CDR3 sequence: CASSRTANTEAFF. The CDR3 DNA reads TGTGCCAGCAGTCGGACAGCGAACACTGAAGCTTTCTTT.

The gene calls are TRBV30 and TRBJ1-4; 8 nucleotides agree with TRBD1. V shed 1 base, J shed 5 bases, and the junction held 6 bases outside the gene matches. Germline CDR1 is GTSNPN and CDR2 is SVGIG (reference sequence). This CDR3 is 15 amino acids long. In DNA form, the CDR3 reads TGTGCCTGGAGTGGCCACAGGGGGGAAAATGAAAAACTGTTTTTT. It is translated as CAWSGHRGENEKLFF.

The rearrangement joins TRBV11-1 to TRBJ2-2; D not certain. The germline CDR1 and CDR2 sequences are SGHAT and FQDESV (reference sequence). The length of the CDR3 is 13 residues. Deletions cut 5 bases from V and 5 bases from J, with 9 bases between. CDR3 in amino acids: CASSRTETGELFF. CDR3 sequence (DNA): TGTGCCAGCAGCCGGACGGAGACCGGGGAGCTGTTTTTT. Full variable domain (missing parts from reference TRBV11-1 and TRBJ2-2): EAEVAQSPRYKITEKSQAVAFWCDPISGHATLYWYRQILGQGPELLVQFQDESVVDDSQLPKDRFSAERLKGVDSTLKIQPAELGDSAMYLCASSRTETGELFFGEGSRLTVL.

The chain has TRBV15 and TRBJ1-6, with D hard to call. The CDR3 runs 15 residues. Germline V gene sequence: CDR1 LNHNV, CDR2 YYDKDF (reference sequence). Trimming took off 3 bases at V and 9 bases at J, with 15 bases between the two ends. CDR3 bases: TGTGCCACCAGCAGTGAATTACCGAGCGGTTCACCCCTCCACTTT. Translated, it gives CATSSELPSGSPLHF.